The 2 T cell receptor beta chains below all came from one sample that was sequenced in a study of T cell responses to AZD1222 COVID-19 vaccine (dated by TCRdb to the early 2020s). Per the publication, the time point label means: baseline before first vaccination. Preparation of the library involved the immunoSEQ multiplex PCR assay. Entries here come from immuneACCESS through TCRdb and include only in-frame sequences with V and J called. Some clones fail to appear in such tables; in the studies checked, an unresolved V gene covers under half of the shortfall, and the cause of the remainder is unknown. A total of fewer than 130,000 clones appear in this sample, under 95% of them only once. 0.95% to 1.5% of the sample rests with the top ten. The sequencing here drew on peripheral blood, taken on day 0 of AZD1222 vaccination. The receptors stem from an adult in good health.

The gene calls are TRBV6-5 and TRBJ1-1; D may be TRBD1 (5 bases). The CDR3 contains 15 residues. Germline values: CDR1 MNHEY, CDR2 SVGAGI. V lost 0 bases to trimming and J lost 1 base, with 9 bases between them. The CDR3 sequence is CASSYSLRGNTEAFF. For the CDR3, the DNA is TGTGCCAGCAGTTACTCCCTTAGGGGGAACACTGAAGCTTTCTTT.

V usage is TRBV10-3 and J usage is TRBJ1-1; D ambiguous. The CDR3 is 13 amino acids. The germline V and J ends were trimmed by 4 bases and 5 bases, with 11 bases remaining between them. Germline loops: CDR1 ENHRY, CDR2 SYGVKD. The CDR3 DNA reads as TGTGCCATCAGTGTCTTAGGGAGGACTGAAGCTTTCTTT. Translating it yields CAISVLGRTEAFF.